One TCR beta chain is described in this entry. As yet, its antigen is unknown. Looked up from germline, CDR1 is SGHAT and CDR2 is FQDESV (reference sequence). There are 18 residues in the CDR3. Deletions cut 4 bases from V and 4 bases from J, with 26 bases between. The sample belongs to a study of metastatic and nonmetastatic thyroid tumors. The wider study: A comparison of repertoires was made across blood and tumor or nodule tissue from malignant and benign thyroid patients. Study-wide findings and caveats: Benign nodules reportedly had significantly lower TCR beta diversity than malignant thyroid tumors in blood and tumor.

Until they underwent thyroid surgery, no patient had received any treatment. Authors' data handling: Building a distant-metastasis classifier for papillary thyroid cancer drew on CDR3 differences across clinicopathological groups. Via MiXCR, TCRdb re-called the PCR reads. TCRdb assigned the V and J calls; the authors' analysis was not used. The data show some 52,000 clones, more than 15% seen once. V and J are TRBV11-1 and TRBJ2-7; unclear D gene. Input material: blood. The sequence came from a female donor with papillary thyroid cancer or a benign thyroid nodule (not recorded which). Some clones in this sample may be carry-over from other donors' samples. The chain's CDR3 is CASSSLKQAANSGYEQYF. The CDR3 bases are TGTGCCAGCAGCTCCCTAAAGCAGGCGGCGAATAGTGGTTACGAGCAGTACTTC.